This T cell receptor (beta chain) came from a study of control samples from healthy donors and cancer patients. The CDR3 covers 16 residues. Germline V lookup: CDR1 SGHAT, CDR2 FQNNGV. Deletions cut 4 bases from V and 1 base from J, with 16 bases between. Profiled with immunoSEQ multiplex PCR; TCRdb holds only in-frame clones, not every one. The data hold approximately 190,000 clones, with roughly nine tenths observed a single time. Sequenced input: blood. This chain uses TRBV11-2 with TRBJ1-1, with a tentative D call TRBD1 (5 bases). The sequence was collected from a young man in good health. Here the CDR3 reads CASSSLRQGQNTEAFF. The CDR3 nucleotides are TGTGCCAGCAGCTCTCTCAGGCAGGGTCAGAACACTGAAGCTTTCTTT.